This T cell receptor (beta chain) was documented in a study of shared clonotypes between healthy human individuals. Regarding the study as a whole: Tissue TCR repertoires likely differ from these blood-only repertoires. Among a handful of donors, around 5% of naive CD4 clonotypes were found in common.

Trimming left V 5 bases short and J 6 bases short, with 14 bases between. The CDR3 is 13 amino acids. Germline V lookup: CDR1 SGHNT, CDR2 YENEEA. The data were produced by immunoSEQ multiplex PCR, yet TCRdb's version contains in-frame clones alone and is incomplete. This repertoire shows roughly 700,000 clones, about 92% found once; its top ten account for about 33%. In regard to this clone: Its antigen is undetermined.

CCR7-negative CD45RA+ TemRA cells were combined with CD45RO+ cells to form CD8 memory. This chain links TRBV11-3 with TRBJ2-7; D is possibly TRBD2 (6 bases). The TCR originated in a man between 18 and 35 years old in good health. Some clones in this sample may be carry-over from other donors' samples. The sequenced sample was memory CD8+ T cells from PBMCs. Specified subset: CD45RO+ cells pooled with CCR7-negative TemRA cells. This chain's CDR3 is CASSPYGGPEQYF. In nucleotides, the CDR3 is TGTGCCAGCAGCCCATACGGGGGTCCCGAGCAGTACTTC.